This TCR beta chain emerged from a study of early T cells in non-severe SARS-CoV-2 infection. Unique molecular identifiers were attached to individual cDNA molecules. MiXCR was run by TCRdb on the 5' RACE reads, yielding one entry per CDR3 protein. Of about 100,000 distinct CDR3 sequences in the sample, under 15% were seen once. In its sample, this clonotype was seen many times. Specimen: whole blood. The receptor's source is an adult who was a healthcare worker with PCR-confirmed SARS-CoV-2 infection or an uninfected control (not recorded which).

The DNA for the CDR3 is TGTGCCAGCAGTCCCGTAGCGGGAGGGGACACCGGGGAGCTGTTTTTT. Translated, it gives CASSPVAGGDTGELFF. J is TRBJ2-2 and V is TRBV28, with TRBD2 identical over 11 bases. The CDR3 loop spans 16 amino acids. Germline trimming cut 5 bases from V and 3 bases from J; bases unmatched to any gene: 5. CDR1 is MDHEN and CDR2 is SYDVKM in the germline V gene.